The clone carrying this T cell receptor beta chain has a single count. Its antigen is unidentified. All donors were healthy HIV-negative adults lacking recent acute infections or vaccinations. All of the donors resided in Nashville, Tennessee, and each was a Caucasian adult. The source of the sample is a study of shared clonotypes between healthy human individuals. Over several immunoSEQ plates, each subset's genomic DNA was distributed in even portions. Data came from immunoSEQ multiplex PCR; TCRdb stores just in-frame clones and leaves some out. The sample shows more than 850,000 clones, 78% of them seen only once. Findings and caveats of the study: Rarefaction showed that sequencing of sorted subsets was incomplete (despite large depth).

What was sequenced was memory CD4+ T cells from PBMCs. Subset: CD45RA-negative fraction. The receptor's source is a man in his late teens or twenties in good health. Some clones in this sample may be carry-over from other donors' samples.

CDR3 in DNA: TGTGCCAGTAGGGACAGGGGGGGCACTGAAGCTTTCTTT. Its protein is CASRDRGGTEAFF. J is TRBJ1-1 and V is TRBV19, with 10 bases matching TRBD1. From germline, CDR1 is LNHDA and CDR2 SQIVND (reference sequence). The CDR3 runs 13 residues. Germline trimming cut 6 bases from V and 4 bases from J; bases unmatched to any gene: 2.